Listed below are T cell receptor beta chains from one sample, sequenced in a study of blood T cell repertoires in COVID-19. Produced via immunoSEQ multiplex PCR; TCRdb's table is partial and in-frame only. This table holds roughly 220,000 clones, roughly four fifths found once. The specimen sequenced was peripheral blood. Source of these receptors: a woman older than 75 with COVID-19, enrolled during active disease. Both conserved end residues are part of each CDR3. A D gene is named only where the DNA matches it firmly.

j_call d_call v_call cdr3_aa
TRBJ1-2 - TRBV18 CASSIPANYGYTF
TRBJ1-4 - TRBV24-1 CATSWGATNEKLFF
TRBJ1-4 - TRBV12-1 CASSFKVKRGEKLFF
TRBJ1-1 - TRBV5-1 CASSPTEYGEAFF
TRBJ1-5 - TRBV2 CASSDNRVSQPQHF
TRBJ2-7 - TRBV9 CASSYGQNYEQYF
TRBJ1-2 TRBD1 TRBV29-1 CSVWGTADGYTF
TRBJ2-3 TRBD2 TRBV24-1 CATERESTDTQYF
TRBJ2-7 - TRBV4-2 CASSQDLSGAGEQYF
TRBJ1-6 - TRBV27 CASKRAGSVNSPLHF
TRBJ2-6 TRBD1 TRBV14 CASSPTSQGVLSGANVLTF
TRBJ1-4 - TRBV9 CASSVATGGNEKLFF
TRBJ2-3 TRBD2 TRBV5-1 CASSLGTSGGKPYF
TRBJ2-3 - TRBV7-2 CASSSGQSFTDTQYF
TRBJ1-6 - TRBV7-2 CASSPPISPLHF
TRBJ2-1 - TRBV30 CAWSVNAGEQFF
TRBJ1-6 - TRBV11-2 CASSFRGGNNSPLHF
TRBJ2-5 - TRBV10-3 CAISGTRGRQETQYF
TRBJ2-2 - TRBV7-2 CASSSQGSGELFF
TRBJ1-2 TRBD1 TRBV7-8 CASSLGDRRTSNYGYTF
TRBJ2-3 - TRBV5-1 CATSPGGHTDTQYF
TRBJ2-3 - TRBV19 CASSTPGERTDTQYF
TRBJ1-1 - TRBV2 CASKTDSSTEAFF
TRBJ1-1 - TRBV5-1 CASSLEGNTGEAFF
TRBJ2-3 TRBD2 TRBV30 CAWSTGLAGAADTQYF
TRBJ2-1 - TRBV5-1 CASSLGGYTNEQFF
TRBJ2-1 TRBD2 TRBV11-2 CASSFGGGSYNEQFF
TRBJ1-3 TRBD1 TRBV6-4 CANTTGGVGNTIYF
TRBJ1-1 - TRBV19 CASSMQQGRTEAFF
TRBJ2-7 - TRBV3-1/TRBV3-2 CASSQGGGVYEQYF